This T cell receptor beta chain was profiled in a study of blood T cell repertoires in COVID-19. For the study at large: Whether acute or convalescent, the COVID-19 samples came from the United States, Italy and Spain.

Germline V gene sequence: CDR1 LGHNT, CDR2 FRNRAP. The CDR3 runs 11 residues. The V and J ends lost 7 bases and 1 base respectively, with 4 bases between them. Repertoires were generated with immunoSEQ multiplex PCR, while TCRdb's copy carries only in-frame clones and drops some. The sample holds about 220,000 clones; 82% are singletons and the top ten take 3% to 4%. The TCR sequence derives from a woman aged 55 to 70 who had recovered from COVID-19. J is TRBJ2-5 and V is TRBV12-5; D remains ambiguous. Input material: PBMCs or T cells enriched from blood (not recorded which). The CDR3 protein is CASAVQETQYF. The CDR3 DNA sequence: TGTGCTAGTGCAGTCCAAGAGACCCAGTACTTC.